These 21 T cell receptor beta chains were all obtained from the same sample, sequenced in a study of blood T cells in healthy people across ages. Primers used in a second PCR of about 7 to 11 cycles were a sample-barcoded 5' primer and a J-beta primer mix. TCRdb processed the 5' RACE reads anew with MiXCR; each CDR3 protein has one entry. The top ten clones hold roughly 20% of a sample with roughly 500,000 distinct CDR3 sequences, approximately 27% of them seen once. The specimen was blood. All receptors derive from a woman in her seventies in good health.

The table lists this clonotype with a few counts. V and J are TRBV7-2 and TRBJ2-5; possibly TRBD2 for D (6 bases). The end of the DNA is better explained by TRBJ2-1, so the J call may be wrong. In germline, CDR1 is SGHTA, CDR2 FQGNSA. CDR3 length equals 16 residues. Here the CDR3 reads CASSLGGLATRNEQFF. CDR3 bases: TGTGCCAGCAGCTTAGGGGGACTGGCCACGAGGAATGAGCAGTTCTTC.

This clonotype was counted a few times. CDR3 coding DNA: TGTGCCAGCAGCTTAGGGATAGGCCAAGAGACCCAGTACTTC. Protein sequence: CASSLGIGQETQYF. The J gene is TRBJ2-5, the V gene TRBV7-2; D is unclear. From germline, CDR1 is SGHTA and CDR2 FQGNSA. This CDR3 spans 14 amino acids. V was cut by 1 base and J by 1 base, with 7 bases left in between.

J is TRBJ2-1 and V is TRBV6-2 or TRBV6-3; 7 bases map to TRBD1. The last part of the DNA fits TRBJ2-7 better; the J call may be wrong. Germline loops: CDR1 MNHEY, CDR2 SVGEGT. There are 13 residues in the CDR3. The chain's CDR3 is CASTLDRERRQYF. CDR3 coding DNA: TGTGCCAGCACCCTCGACAGGGAAAGGAGGCAGTACTTC.

The rearrangement joins TRBV7-2 to TRBJ2-6; D unclear. Germline CDR1 is SGHTA and CDR2 is FQGNSA. V was clipped by 7 bases and J by 0 bases, with 16 bases between them. The CDR3 contains 17 residues. CDR3 protein: CASTLGLISSGANVLTF. The CDR3 DNA reads TGTGCCAGCACCCTGGGTCTAATCAGCTCTGGGGCCAACGTCCTGACTTTC.

This clonotype was seen a few times. This chain connects TRBV15 to TRBJ2-1, with D possibly matching TRBD2 (6 bases). The CDR3 spans 15 residues. Trimming cost V 0 bases and J 3 bases, with 9 bases left between them. Looked up from germline, CDR1 is LNHNV and CDR2 is YYDKDF (reference sequence). CDR3 region: CATSREGGSYNEQFF. CDR3 coding DNA: TGTGCCACCAGCAGAGAGGGAGGCAGCTACAATGAGCAGTTCTTC.

The V gene is TRBV20-1, the J gene TRBJ2-7, with TRBD1 identical over 7 bases. With 6 bases clipped from V and 1 base from J, the junction kept 9 bases outside the gene matches. The CDR3 has 14 residues. Germline V gene data show CDR1 as DFQATT and CDR2 as SNEGSKA (reference sequence). The CDR3 loop reads CSAENRDSSYEQYF. The CDR3 nucleotides read TGCAGTGCGGAGAACCGGGACAGTTCCTACGAGCAGTACTTC.

This clonotype came up a few times. The rearrangement links TRBV11-3 to TRBJ2-5, with D tentatively TRBD1 or TRBD2 (5 bases each). Germline V gene lookup returns CDR1 SGHNT and CDR2 YENEEA. The V gene lost 0 bases and the J gene lost 2 bases, with 13 bases spanning the gap. The CDR3 loop spans 16 amino acids. The CDR3 loop is CASSLEGTGLQETQYF. CDR3 nucleotide sequence: TGTGCCAGCAGCTTAGAGGGGACGGGTTTGCAAGAGACCCAGTACTTC.

The chain combines TRBV7-2 with TRBJ2-5; D possibly corresponds to TRBD2 (6 bases). The germline CDR1 and CDR2 sequences are SGHTA and FQGNSA. This CDR3 is 13 amino acids long. Trimming pared 1 base from V and 9 bases from J, leaving 12 bases between. CDR3 protein: CASSLEAGLAQYF. CDR3 DNA sequence: TGTGCCAGCAGCTTAGAGGCGGGACTGGCCCAGTACTTC.

This clonotype was observed a few times. The chain recombines TRBV20-1 with TRBJ1-4, with D perhaps TRBD1 (5 bases). V was clipped by 6 bases and J by 5 bases, with 13 bases between them. Germline lookup yields CDR1 DFQATT and CDR2 SNEGSKA (reference sequence). This CDR3 comprises 13 residues. CDR3 sequence: CSAPTGGNEKLFF. CDR3 DNA: TGCAGTGCACCAACAGGAGGCAATGAAAAACTGTTTTTT.

The chain recombines TRBV6-1 with TRBJ1-4; D is undetermined. Germline V gene sequence: CDR1 MNHNS, CDR2 SASEGT. The CDR3 consists of 15 residues. The V end lost 4 bases, the J end lost 0 bases, and 9 bases lay between the germline ends. The CDR3 bases are TGTGCCAGCAGTGGGGCCCACACAACTAATGAAAAACTGTTTTTT. The encoded protein is CASSGAHTTNEKLFF.

This clonotype has just a few counts. An end of the junction differs from the germline gene, which may be a read error. The chain joins TRBV5-1 to TRBJ2-4; 7 positions agree with TRBD2. Germline assignment: CDR1 SGHRS and CDR2 YFSETQ. The CDR3 is 15 residues long. The CDR3 coding sequence is TGCGCCGGCAGCTTGGCTAGCGGCTTCAAAAACATTCAGTACTTC. Amino acids: CAGSLASGFKNIQYF.

In its sample, this clonotype was seen a few times. The genes are TRBV6-6 and TRBJ1-3; possibly TRBD1 for D (5 bases). Trimming stripped 2 bases from V and 0 bases from J, with 14 bases between. Germline V lookup: CDR1 MNHNY, CDR2 SVGAGI (reference sequence). This CDR3 is 17 amino acids long. The chain's CDR3 is CASSYRRGVSSGNTIYF. DNA for the CDR3: TGTGCCAGCAGTTACAGGAGAGGGGTCTCCTCTGGAAACACCATATATTTT.

The V and J genes are TRBV11-3 and TRBJ2-1; the D is unclear. V was cut by 0 bases and J by 4 bases, with 13 bases left in between. The V gene's germline CDR1 is SGHNT and CDR2 YENEEA. This CDR3 comprises 16 residues. This CDR3 is CASSLEEARPYNEQFF. The DNA of the CDR3 is TGTGCCAGCAGCTTAGAAGAGGCGCGGCCTTACAATGAGCAGTTCTTC.

This clonotype appeared a few times. This chain links TRBV29-1 with TRBJ1-1, with D perhaps TRBD1 (5 bases). Trimming removed 7 bases from V and 3 bases from J, with 15 bases in between. Germline CDR1 reads SQVTM; CDR2 reads ANQGSEA. This CDR3 is 13 amino acids long. The CDR3 sequence is CSAREWGDTEAFF. Here the CDR3 DNA reads TGCAGCGCTAGGGAATGGGGGGACACTGAAGCTTTCTTT.

The chain employs TRBV25-1 and TRBJ2-5; 8 bases fit TRBD1. With the DNA end fitting TRBJ2-1 better, the J assignment may be wrong. The CDR3 loop spans 13 amino acids. Germline CDR1 and CDR2: MGHDK and SYGVNS. CDR3: CASNQGATAEQFF. CDR3 coding DNA: TGTGCCAGCAATCAGGGGGCAACAGCTGAGCAGTTCTTC.

Only a few counts were recorded for this clonotype. The V call is TRBV3-1, the J call TRBJ2-5; D not certain. Trimming stripped 4 bases from V and 4 bases from J, with 22 bases between. Germline values: CDR1 LGHDT, CDR2 YNNKEL (reference sequence). The CDR3 totals 17 residues. In DNA form, the CDR3 reads TGTGCCAGCAGCCGGCACTGTCAGATCCCGTTCCGAGAGACCCAGTACTTC. Translation gives CASSRHCQIPFRETQYF.

This clonotype was recorded only once. The chain employs TRBV29-1 and TRBJ2-5, with D unclear. Near its end, the DNA agrees better with TRBJ2-1, so the J call may be wrong. CDR1 and CDR2 from the germline V gene are SQVTM and ANQGSEA. This CDR3 is built from 10 residues. The CDR3 sequence is CSVDRNEQFF. The CDR3 DNA reads as TGCAGCGTTGACCGGAATGAGCAGTTCTTC.

The chain is built from TRBV20-1 and TRBJ2-5, with D perhaps matching TRBD2 (7 bases). Germline V lookup: CDR1 DFQATT, CDR2 SNEGSKA (reference sequence). Between the trimmed V and J ends, which lost 5 bases and 5 bases, there was a span of 24 bases. This CDR3 spans 16 amino acids. DNA for the CDR3: TGCAGTGCTCCCCCGAGGGGGGGGGCGGGGGTTGAGACCCAGTACTTC. As protein: CSAPPRGGAGVETQYF.

This clonotype appeared a few times. The genes are TRBV5-1 and TRBJ1-2, with no clear D. This CDR3 spans 17 amino acids. With 0 bases removed from V and 8 bases from J, the gap between germline ends came to 23 bases. Germline-derived CDR1 and CDR2 are SGHRS and YFSETQ. DNA for the CDR3: TGCGCCAGCAGCTTGGAGTTTGGGAGCGGCGGTTCTTACGGCTACACCTTC. It codes for CASSLEFGSGGSYGYTF.

This CDR3 is CASYGTGRRDEQYF. CDR3 coding DNA: TGTGCCAGCTATGGGACAGGGAGACGGGACGAGCAGTACTTC. The chain combines TRBV10-3 with TRBJ2-7; 9 bases are shared with TRBD1. This CDR3 is 14 amino acids long. The germline gives CDR1 ENHRY, CDR2 SYGVKD. V was pared by 10 bases and J by 5 bases, with 12 bases of the junction left unmatched.

The chain recombines TRBV10-3 with TRBJ1-4; tentative D call: TRBD1 (5 bases). The CDR3 has 13 residues. V was trimmed by 7 bases and J by 3 bases, leaving 9 bases between them. The V gene's germline CDR1 is ENHRY and CDR2 SYGVKD. The chain's CDR3 is CAITRDPNEKLFF. The CDR3 nucleotides read TGTGCCATCACGCGGGACCCTAATGAAAAACTGTTTTTT.